The 28 T cell receptor beta chains listed next were all sequenced from one sample in a study of cytomegalovirus exposure and HLA in healthy donors. With 60 Vbeta and 13 Jbeta primers, the PCR was carried out. The data were produced by immunoSEQ multiplex PCR, yet TCRdb's version contains in-frame clones alone and is incomplete. The sample data list approximately 47,000 clones. The sample consisted of PBMCs. Every receptor here comes from a male donor in good health and CMV-seronegative.

This chain uses TRBV7-9 with TRBJ1-2; possible D gene TRBD1, 5 bases. The germline V gene has CDR1 SEHNR and CDR2 FQNEAQ (reference sequence). The CDR3 is 13 amino acids. The ends were cut back, 8 bases at V and 5 bases at J, with 15 bases in the middle. CDR3 DNA: TGTGCCAGCCCTGCCCAGGGAGGATATGGCTACACCTTC. Protein: CASPAQGGYGYTF.

V gene TRBV29-1 combines with J gene TRBJ1-2, with TRBD1 matching 10 bases. The junction had 8 bases not matched to a gene; V was cut back by 0 bases and J by 4 bases. The CDR3 runs 16 residues. CDR1 is SQVTM and CDR2 is ANQGSEA in the germline V gene. CDR3 in amino acids: CSVEDDRGQVGYGYTF. The CDR3 bases are TGCAGCGTTGAAGACGACAGGGGGCAGGTGGGCTATGGCTACACCTTC. The whole variable domain, remainder taken from reference TRBV29-1 and TRBJ1-2, is SAVISQKPSRDICQRGTSLTIQCQVDSQVTMMFWYRQQPGQSLTLIATANQGSEATYESGFVIDKFPISRPNLTFSTLTVSNMSPEDSSIYLCSVEDDRGQVGYGYTFGSGTRLTVV.

This chain connects TRBV10-3 to TRBJ2-3; TRBD2 matches 7 bases. Germline CDR1 is ENHRY and CDR2 is SYGVKD. V lost 6 bases to trimming and J lost 2 bases; unmatched junction nucleotides: 5. This CDR3 is built from 14 residues. The CDR3 bases are TGTGCCATCAGCGCCGGGACTACCACAGATACGCAGTATTTT. Translation gives CAISAGTTTDTQYF.

V usage is TRBV18 and J usage is TRBJ1-2; TRBD1 agrees at 9 bases. CDR1 and CDR2 (germline): KGHSH, LQKENI. The CDR3 extends over 13 amino acids. The ends lost 3 bases at V and 8 bases at J; junction bases unmatched: 4. Written as DNA, the CDR3 is TGTGCCAGCTCACCTAGGACAGGGGACGGCTACACCTTC. Translated: CASSPRTGDGYTF.

The chain couples TRBV9 to TRBJ2-3; D is perhaps TRBD2 (6 bases). This CDR3 has 14 amino acids. CDR1 is SGDLS and CDR2 is YYNGEE in the germline V gene. V lost 3 bases to trimming and J lost 0 bases, with 8 bases between them. Here the CDR3 reads CASSDGTSTDTQYF. DNA for the CDR3: TGTGCCAGCAGCGACGGGACTAGCACAGATACGCAGTATTTT. Supplemented by reference TRBV9 and TRBJ2-3, the full variable domain reads DSGVTQTPKHLITATGQRVTLRCSPRSGDLSVYWYQQSLDQGLQFLIQYYNGEERAKGNILERFSAQQFPDLHSELNLSSLELGDSALYFCASSDGTSTDTQYFGPGTRLTVL.

V gene TRBV7-9 combines with J gene TRBJ2-2; the match to TRBD2 covers 8 bases. Unmatched junction bases numbered 6, after V lost 4 bases and J lost 5 bases. Looked up from germline, CDR1 is SEHNR and CDR2 is FQNEAQ (reference sequence). CDR3 length: 15 amino acids. CDR3 sequence reads: CASSSPGGGTGELFF. CDR3 in DNA: TGTGCCAGCAGCTCTCCGGGGGGGGGTACCGGGGAGCTGTTTTTT.

V is TRBV30 and J is TRBJ1-1; maybe TRBD1 (6 bases). This CDR3 is 17 amino acids long. The ends were cut back, 2 bases at V and 1 base at J, with 20 bases in the middle. CDR1 and CDR2 (germline): GTSNPN, SVGIG (reference sequence). The CDR3 bases are TGTGCCTGGAGTTCTAACGCTCGGGGGGCGCGGAACACTGAAGCTTTCTTT. This translates into CAWSSNARGARNTEAFF.

This chain links TRBV6-5 with TRBJ1-5; 8 bases map to TRBD1. With 4 bases clipped from V and 2 bases from J, the junction kept 4 bases outside the gene matches. Germline V gene sequence: CDR1 MNHEY, CDR2 SVGAGI. The CDR3 is 15 residues long. Written as DNA, the CDR3 is TGTGCCAGCAGTTCCCTGACAGGGGGCAATCAGCCCCAGCATTTT. It encodes CASSSLTGGNQPQHF.

The rearrangement uses TRBV7-6 and TRBJ2-5; unclear D gene. Deletions cut 1 base from V and 1 base from J, with 7 bases between. Germline loops: CDR1 SGHVS, CDR2 FNYEAQ. This CDR3 comprises 14 residues. The CDR3 loop reads CASSLDRAQETQYF. For the CDR3, the DNA is TGTGCCAGCAGCTTAGACCGAGCCCAAGAGACCCAGTACTTC.

The chain couples TRBV15 to TRBJ1-3; D may be TRBD1 (6 bases). Germline CDR1 is LNHNV and CDR2 is YYDKDF (reference sequence). The CDR3 loop spans 15 amino acids. Trimming shortened V by 5 bases and J by 6 bases, and 17 bases separated the two germline ends. CDR3 protein: CATSPLPRGQNTIYF. For the CDR3, the DNA is TGTGCCACCAGCCCCCTCCCCAGGGGCCAAAACACCATATATTTT.

The chain uses TRBV5-6 and TRBJ1-5; 9 bases match TRBD1. This CDR3 spans 14 amino acids. Germline lookup yields CDR1 SGHDT and CDR2 YYEEEE. The J segment lost 6 bases and the V segment lost 4 bases, leaving 5 bases of the junction unmatched. The DNA for the CDR3 is TGTGCCAGCAGCACCGGGACAGGGACTCAGCCCCAGCATTTT. Its translation: CASSTGTGTQPQHF.

The gene calls are TRBV7-2 and TRBJ2-6; D uncertain. Germline CDR1 SGHTA, CDR2 FQGNSA. This CDR3 contains 15 residues. V shed 0 bases and J shed 4 bases, with 7 bases lying between them. CDR3 nucleotides: TGTGCCAGCAGCTTAGCGGGCTCCGGGGCCAACGTCCTGACTTTC. Its protein is CASSLAGSGANVLTF.

Written as DNA, the CDR3 is TGTGCCAGCAGCCAATCGGGGACAGGGAAAAACTATAATTCACCCCTCCACTTT. Encoded protein: CASSQSGTGKNYNSPLHF. The gene calls are TRBV14 and TRBJ1-6; 9 nucleotides agree with TRBD1. This CDR3 contains 18 residues. Germline trimming cut 2 bases from V and 3 bases from J; bases unmatched to any gene: 8. Germline loops: CDR1 SGHDN, CDR2 FVKESK.

DNA for the CDR3: TGTGCCAGCAGTCTAGCGGGGGGGCCATGGCCCTACGAGCAGTACTTC. It is translated as CASSLAGGPWPYEQYF. The chain is built from TRBV27 and TRBJ2-7, with 12 bases lining up with TRBD2. Trimming cost V 5 bases and J 2 bases; bases outside gene matches: 7. This CDR3 comprises 16 residues. Germline CDR1 MNHEY, CDR2 SMNVEV (reference sequence).

The chain carries TRBV9 and TRBJ2-5; 9 bases are shared with TRBD2. Germline CDR1 is SGDLS and CDR2 is YYNGEE. V shed 2 bases and J 5 bases; nucleotides not matched to a gene: 10. The CDR3 totals 16 residues. CDR3: CASSVGVGTSSETQYF. CDR3 DNA: TGTGCCAGCAGCGTGGGGGTAGGGACTAGCAGTGAGACCCAGTACTTC.

The chain carries TRBV19 and TRBJ1-1, with TRBD1 matching over 7 bases. Trimming took 6 bases from V and 5 from J; bases not matched to a gene: 6. CDR1 is LNHDA, CDR2 SQIVND, per germline (reference sequence). CDR3 length equals 13 residues. The CDR3 nucleotides read TGTGCCAGTAGCGGCACAGGGGAAACTGAAGCTTTCTTT. It is translated as CASSGTGETEAFF. Full variable domain (missing parts from reference TRBV19 and TRBJ1-1): DGGITQSPKYLFRKEGQNVTLSCEQNLNHDAMYWYRQDPGQGLRLIYYSQIVNDFQKGDIAEGYSVSREKKESFPLTVTSAQKNPTAFYLCASSGTGETEAFFGQGTRLTVV.

The chain carries TRBV25-1 and TRBJ1-1, with D maybe TRBD1 (6 bases). With 4 bases removed from V and 10 bases from J, the gap between germline ends came to 10 bases. The CDR3 sequence is 11 residues long. CDR1 is MGHDK, CDR2 SYGVNS, per germline. In DNA, the CDR3 is TGTGCCAGCAGTGGGGGGCCGGGAGCTTTCTTT. Protein product: CASSGGPGAFF.

This rearrangement joins TRBV7-6 to TRBJ1-5; 9 nucleotides align to TRBD1. The CDR3 extends over 16 amino acids. With 5 bases clipped from V and 0 bases from J, the junction kept 5 bases outside the gene matches. The germline V gene has CDR1 SGHVS and CDR2 FNYEAQ. The CDR3 bases are TGTGCCAGCAGCATGGAACAGGGGGCTAGCAATCAGCCCCAGCATTTT. It encodes CASSMEQGASNQPQHF.

The rearrangement joins TRBV6-4 to TRBJ2-3; maybe TRBD1 (5 bases). The CDR3 totals 13 residues. CDR1 is MRHNA and CDR2 is SNTAGT in the germline V gene. V was shortened by 3 bases and J by 4 bases, with 8 bases between the two germline ends. The CDR3 bases are TGTGCCAGCAGTGAGTCCAGGGCAGATACGCAGTATTTT. Translated, it gives CASSESRADTQYF.

The V and J genes are TRBV6-5 and TRBJ1-1; 9 bases line up with TRBD1. Looked up from germline, CDR1 is MNHEY and CDR2 is SVGAGI. The CDR3 has 15 residues. J was trimmed by 4 bases and V by 8 bases; bases with no gene match: 11. The CDR3 here is CASGSTGGRSTEAFF. The CDR3 bases are TGTGCCAGCGGATCTACAGGGGGCAGGTCCACTGAAGCTTTCTTT.

The chain combines TRBV19 with TRBJ1-5, with D hard to call. The CDR3 loop spans 14 amino acids. The V end was cut by 7 bases, the J end by 4 bases, with 14 bases between. From germline, CDR1 is LNHDA and CDR2 SQIVND (reference sequence). The CDR3 loop is CASNPFLENQPQHF. The DNA for the CDR3 is TGTGCCAGTAACCCCTTCCTAGAGAATCAGCCCCAGCATTTT.

The chain uses TRBV6-5 and TRBJ1-5, with TRBD1 identical over 10 bases. The CDR3 covers 14 residues. The V segment lost 3 bases and the J segment 9 bases; nucleotides outside the gene matches: 5. CDR1 is MNHEY and CDR2 is SVGAGI in the germline V gene. The CDR3: CASSYGGQGTPQHF. CDR3 DNA sequence: TGTGCCAGCAGTTATGGGGGACAGGGGACGCCCCAGCATTTT.

The gene calls are TRBV25-1 and TRBJ1-4; the match to TRBD1 covers 7 bases. Per germline, CDR1 MGHDK and CDR2 SYGVNS. This CDR3 is built from 13 residues. The trim removed 6 bases at V and 7 bases at J, leaving 5 bases unmatched. The CDR3: CASSTGDFEKLFF. The CDR3 region has the DNA TGTGCCAGCAGCACAGGGGATTTTGAAAAACTGTTTTTT.

The gene calls are TRBV30 and TRBJ2-5; 7 bases agree with TRBD1. CDR1 and CDR2 from the germline V gene are GTSNPN and SVGIG (reference sequence). This CDR3 has 14 amino acids. The V gene end was trimmed by 3 bases and the J gene end by 5 bases; junction bases not matched to a gene: 9. CDR3 bases: TGTGCCTGGAGCCAGCTGAGGGGGCTTGAGACCCAGTACTTC. This encodes CAWSQLRGLETQYF.

The rearrangement links TRBV9 to TRBJ2-7; 10 positions agree with TRBD2. This CDR3 contains 14 residues. Per germline, CDR1 SGDLS and CDR2 YYNGEE. Germline trimming cut 2 bases from V and 4 bases from J; bases unmatched to any gene: 3. For the CDR3, the DNA is TGTGCCAGCAGCGTTAGCGGGGGGCTGTACGAGCAGTACTTC. Its protein is CASSVSGGLYEQYF.

The chain is built from TRBV29-1 and TRBJ2-1; the D gene is possibly TRBD2 (5 bases). The CDR3 loop spans 14 amino acids. The V end was cut by 7 bases, the J end by 4 bases, with 17 bases between. Germline loops: CDR1 SQVTM, CDR2 ANQGSEA. CDR3 sequence reads: CSALRDPSYNEQFF. In nucleotides, the CDR3 is TGCAGCGCCCTCCGGGATCCCTCTTACAATGAGCAGTTCTTC.

This sequence joins TRBV7-9 and TRBJ2-5, with 8 nucleotides matching TRBD1. Trimming removed 4 bases from V and 2 bases from J; junction bases left unmatched: 0. There are 13 residues in the CDR3. Germline assignment: CDR1 SEHNR and CDR2 FQNEAQ (reference sequence). The CDR3 bases are TGTGCCAGCAGCTACAGGGGGCAAGAGACCCAGTACTTC. It codes for CASSYRGQETQYF.

The rearrangement links TRBV5-1 to TRBJ1-4; D unresolved. V was clipped by 4 bases and J by 0 bases, with 10 bases between them. This CDR3 spans 15 amino acids. Germline CDR1 is SGHRS and CDR2 is YFSETQ. The CDR3 coding sequence is TGCGCCAGCAGCCCGGAGCCAGCAACTAATGAAAAACTGTTTTTT. Encoded protein: CASSPEPATNEKLFF.